The T cell receptor beta chain described here comes from a study of blood T cell repertoires in COVID-19. Study-level background: Both acute and convalescent COVID-19 samples were obtained from the United States, Italy and Spain.

For this clone: A junction end diverges from the germline sequence, so it may reflect a read error.

As processed by the authors: Using reference gene primer amplification, nucleated cell counts were estimated. TCRdb's copy holds only in-frame clones and misses some; the assay was immunoSEQ multiplex PCR. V and J calls and clone size come straight from that table; D and trimming were deduced from the DNA. The data contain 150,000 to 160,000 clones, about 80% of them singletons. Germline CDR1 MNHEY, CDR2 SMNVEV (reference sequence). The CDR3 loop spans 19 amino acids. The source is a woman in her sixties with acute or convalescent COVID-19. The sequenced material came from peripheral blood. The rearrangement joins TRBV27 to TRBJ2-1; TRBD1 matches at 8 bases. This chain's CDR3 is CASSLSIVDRVSPRNEQFF. The CDR3 DNA reads TGTGCCAGCAGTCTATCAATCGTGGACAGGGTCTCGCCTCGCAATGAGCAGTTCTTC.